This is a list of T cell receptor beta chains from one sample in a study of T cell responses to AZD1222 COVID-19 vaccine. Assay used: immunoSEQ multiplex PCR; TCRdb lists only in-frame clones, some missing. The sample has 130,000 to 150,000 clones; roughly 89% are singletons. The sequenced sample was peripheral blood, obtained on day 0 of AZD1222 vaccination. These TCRs come from an adult in good health. CDR3s include the opening cysteine and the closing phenylalanine or tryptophan. Fields, in order: clone size, J gene, D gene, V gene, CDR3 DNA, CDR3 protein. A D gene is named only where the DNA matches it firmly. For some rows the clone size is stated as once, few or many, or as a class when expanded; others skip it.

clone size: -
J gene: TRBJ2-5
D gene: TRBD2
V gene: TRBV9
CDR3 DNA: TGTGCCAGCAGCGTGGGCCCTAGCGGGGGAGCGGAGACCCAGTACTTC
CDR3 protein: CASSVGPSGGAETQYF

clone size: -
J gene: TRBJ2-1
D gene: TRBD1
V gene: TRBV18
CDR3 DNA: TGTGCCAGCTCATCCGGGACAGGGCCCTACAATGAGCAGTTCTTC
CDR3 protein: CASSSGTGPYNEQFF

clone size: -
J gene: TRBJ1-2
D gene: TRBD1
V gene: TRBV3-1/TRBV3-2
CDR3 DNA: TGTGCCAGCAGCCAGGGGACAGGGGGTTATGGCTACACCTTC
CDR3 protein: CASSQGTGGYGYTF

clone size: -
J gene: TRBJ1-1
D gene: -
V gene: TRBV23-1
CDR3 DNA: TGCGCCAGCAGTCAATCGAGCAGGGGAGTGGAAGCTTTCTTT
CDR3 protein: CASSQSSRGVEAFF

clone size: -
J gene: TRBJ1-6
D gene: TRBD1
V gene: TRBV27
CDR3 DNA: TGTGCCAGCAGTCAGACAGGGATACGGTCCTATAATTCACCCCTCCACTTT
CDR3 protein: CASSQTGIRSYNSPLHF

clone size: -
J gene: TRBJ1-1
D gene: -
V gene: TRBV5-1
CDR3 DNA: TGCGCCAGCAGCTTGGGGGGGAACAAGGTCACTGAAGCTTTCTTT
CDR3 protein: CASSLGGNKVTEAFF

clone size: -
J gene: TRBJ1-2
D gene: -
V gene: TRBV19
CDR3 DNA: TGTGCCAGTAGTATTGACAGGAACTCCTATGGCTACACCTTC
CDR3 protein: CASSIDRNSYGYTF

clone size: -
J gene: TRBJ2-2
D gene: TRBD1
V gene: TRBV4-2
CDR3 DNA: TGTGCCAGCAGCCAGGCCGGGACAGGGTACACCGGGGAGCTGTTTTTT
CDR3 protein: CASSQAGTGYTGELFF

clone size: few
J gene: TRBJ1-2
D gene: -
V gene: TRBV14
CDR3 DNA: TGTGCCAGCAGCCAAGGGTTTAGCTATGGCTACACCTTC
CDR3 protein: CASSQGFSYGYTF

clone size: few
J gene: TRBJ2-2
D gene: -
V gene: TRBV12-3/TRBV12-4
CDR3 DNA: TGTGCCAGCAGTTTAAGGCTCGACGGGGAGCTGTTTTTT
CDR3 protein: CASSLRLDGELFF

clone size: -
J gene: TRBJ2-7
D gene: TRBD1
V gene: TRBV6-6
CDR3 DNA: TGTGCCAGCAGGAAGGGACAGGGTCGATCCGAGCAGTACTTC
CDR3 protein: CASRKGQGRSEQYF

clone size: few
J gene: TRBJ1-2
D gene: -
V gene: TRBV5-4
CDR3 DNA: TGTGCCAGCAGCTGGGAACAGGGAAACTATGGCTACACCTTC
CDR3 protein: CASSWEQGNYGYTF

clone size: -
J gene: TRBJ1-3
D gene: -
V gene: TRBV7-9
CDR3 DNA: TGTGCCAGCAGCTCCGGGGGCAACTCTGGAAACACCATATATTTT
CDR3 protein: CASSSGGNSGNTIYF

clone size: -
J gene: TRBJ1-5
D gene: -
V gene: TRBV5-8
CDR3 DNA: TGTGCCAGCAGCACGGGACATTCCAATCAGCCCCAGCATTTT
CDR3 protein: CASSTGHSNQPQHF

clone size: -
J gene: TRBJ1-1
D gene: -
V gene: TRBV6-6
CDR3 DNA: TGTGCCAGCAGAGCAGTCGGGGGAGAGGCTGAAGCTTTCTTT
CDR3 protein: CASRAVGGEAEAFF

clone size: once
J gene: TRBJ1-2
D gene: TRBD1
V gene: TRBV6-4
CDR3 DNA: TGTGCCAGCAGGCCCTCAGGGGGCAACGACTACACCTTC
CDR3 protein: CASRPSGGNDYTF

clone size: -
J gene: TRBJ2-5
D gene: -
V gene: TRBV5-1
CDR3 DNA: TGCGCCAGCAGCTTGGGAGGGGGGGAGACCCAGTACTTC
CDR3 protein: CASSLGGGETQYF

clone size: -
J gene: TRBJ1-1
D gene: TRBD1
V gene: TRBV4-1
CDR3 DNA: TGCGCCAGCAGACAGACAGGGTTGAACACTGAAGCTTTCTTT
CDR3 protein: CASRQTGLNTEAFF

clone size: -
J gene: TRBJ2-7
D gene: TRBD1
V gene: TRBV19
CDR3 DNA: TGTGCCACCAGGGCCCAGGGGGCGCACTACGAGCAGTACTTC
CDR3 protein: CATRAQGAHYEQYF

clone size: -
J gene: TRBJ1-1
D gene: -
V gene: TRBV14
CDR3 DNA: TGTGCCAGCAGCCCTCAGTCCACCAACCAAGCTTTCTTT
CDR3 protein: CASSPQSTNQAFF

clone size: -
J gene: TRBJ2-1
D gene: -
V gene: TRBV12-5
CDR3 DNA: TGTGCTAGTGGTTTGGCAACCGGACGGGTAGGGCAGTTCTTC
CDR3 protein: CASGLATGRVGQFF

clone size: few
J gene: TRBJ2-3
D gene: -
V gene: TRBV3-1/TRBV3-2
CDR3 DNA: TGTGCCAGCAGCCCTCCCTTAGGGGGAGGCCCAGCAGATACGCAGTATTTT
CDR3 protein: CASSPPLGGGPADTQYF

clone size: -
J gene: TRBJ2-2
D gene: -
V gene: TRBV7-9
CDR3 DNA: TGTGCCAGCAGCTTAGCGCGTGGCGCCGGGGAGCTGTTTTTT
CDR3 protein: CASSLARGAGELFF

clone size: -
J gene: TRBJ2-3
D gene: -
V gene: TRBV10-3
CDR3 DNA: TGTGCCACCATGGACCGGGACCCATTCACAGATACGCAGTATTTT
CDR3 protein: CATMDRDPFTDTQYF

clone size: -
J gene: TRBJ1-5
D gene: -
V gene: TRBV5-4
CDR3 DNA: TGTGCCAGCAGCTTAGCCGGGACAACTCAGCCCCAGCATTTT
CDR3 protein: CASSLAGTTQPQHF

clone size: few
J gene: TRBJ1-4
D gene: TRBD1
V gene: TRBV7-3
CDR3 DNA: TGTGCCAGCAGCCTGTCCGGGACAGGGACGGAAAAACTGTTTTTT
CDR3 protein: CASSLSGTGTEKLFF

clone size: -
J gene: TRBJ2-7
D gene: TRBD2
V gene: TRBV6-2/TRBV6-3
CDR3 DNA: TGTGCCAGCAGTTACAGGGGACTAGCGGAACTCTGGGAGCAGTACTTC
CDR3 protein: CASSYRGLAELWEQYF

clone size: -
J gene: TRBJ2-7
D gene: -
V gene: TRBV11-2
CDR3 DNA: TGTGCCAGCAGCTTGACCGGGAGTAGGTGGCACGAGCAGTACTTC
CDR3 protein: CASSLTGSRWHEQYF

clone size: -
J gene: TRBJ1-2
D gene: -
V gene: TRBV28
CDR3 DNA: TGTGCCAGCCAGCGGGGTCCCAACTATGGCTACACCTTC
CDR3 protein: CASQRGPNYGYTF

clone size: -
J gene: TRBJ2-1
D gene: -
V gene: TRBV7-2
CDR3 DNA: TGTGCCAGCAGCTTAGGAGGGGCCTCCTACAATGAGCAGTTCTTC
CDR3 protein: CASSLGGASYNEQFF

clone size: once
J gene: TRBJ1-1
D gene: TRBD1
V gene: TRBV5-1
CDR3 DNA: TGCGCCAGCAGCTTGGGACAGGGGGCTTTCACTGAAGCTTTCTTT
CDR3 protein: CASSLGQGAFTEAFF

clone size: -
J gene: TRBJ2-5
D gene: TRBD1
V gene: TRBV6-5
CDR3 DNA: TGTGCCAGCAGTTCTAGGGACAGGCGGTACCAAGAGACCCAGTACTTC
CDR3 protein: CASSSRDRRYQETQYF

clone size: -
J gene: TRBJ1-3
D gene: -
V gene: TRBV18
CDR3 DNA: TGTGCCAGCTCACCAACCGACGCGAGCTCTGGAAACACCATATATTTT
CDR3 protein: CASSPTDASSGNTIYF

clone size: -
J gene: TRBJ2-7
D gene: -
V gene: TRBV18
CDR3 DNA: TGTGCCAGCTCACAGGGACCCACAGGAACTTACGAGCAGTACTTC
CDR3 protein: CASSQGPTGTYEQYF

clone size: -
J gene: TRBJ1-2
D gene: -
V gene: TRBV25-1
CDR3 DNA: TGTGCCAGCAGTGGGTCGGCGGGTGGGCCTTATGGCTACACCTTC
CDR3 protein: CASSGSAGGPYGYTF

clone size: -
J gene: TRBJ2-5
D gene: -
V gene: TRBV2
CDR3 DNA: TGTGCCAGCAAGGGTCGCCAAGAGACCCAGTACTTC
CDR3 protein: CASKGRQETQYF

clone size: -
J gene: TRBJ2-3
D gene: -
V gene: TRBV21-1
CDR3 DNA: TGTGCCAGCAGCAAAAAAAAGGCACTAAGTCTTAAAAGCGGGGGGCAAGGAGATACGCAGTATTTT
CDR3 protein: CASSKKKALSLKSGGQGDTQYF

clone size: once
J gene: TRBJ2-2
D gene: -
V gene: TRBV4-3
CDR3 DNA: TGCGCCAGCAGCCAAGGGAACTTCGGCCCAAACACCGGGGAGCTGTTTTTT
CDR3 protein: CASSQGNFGPNTGELFF

clone size: -
J gene: TRBJ2-2
D gene: -
V gene: TRBV7-2
CDR3 DNA: TGTGCCAGCAGCGGTATGGGGGGCGCATACACCGGGGAGCTGTTTTTT
CDR3 protein: CASSGMGGAYTGELFF

clone size: once
J gene: TRBJ1-1
D gene: -
V gene: TRBV7-2
CDR3 DNA: TGTGCCAGCAGCTTCGTAGAGAACACTGAAGCTTTCTTT
CDR3 protein: CASSFVENTEAFF

clone size: -
J gene: TRBJ1-1
D gene: -
V gene: TRBV11-3
CDR3 DNA: TGTGCCAGCAGCCCTATAGGGCGCGCATCGGGGACTGAAGCTTTCTTT
CDR3 protein: CASSPIGRASGTEAFF

clone size: -
J gene: TRBJ2-3
D gene: -
V gene: TRBV18
CDR3 DNA: TGTGCCAGCTCGCCTGGAGGAGATACGCAGTATTTT
CDR3 protein: CASSPGGDTQYF

clone size: few
J gene: TRBJ2-7
D gene: -
V gene: TRBV7-8
CDR3 DNA: TGTGCCAGCAGCGCAACTTTGACCTTGGTAGGCGAGCAGTACTTC
CDR3 protein: CASSATLTLVGEQYF

clone size: -
J gene: TRBJ2-7
D gene: TRBD1
V gene: TRBV4-3
CDR3 DNA: TGCGCCAGCAGCCAAGATACAGGGGCAGACAAGCAGTACTTC
CDR3 protein: CASSQDTGADKQYF

clone size: once
J gene: TRBJ1-2
D gene: -
V gene: TRBV7-7
CDR3 DNA: TGTGCCAGCGAAACCGGGACGGCCATTAACTATGGCTACACCTTC
CDR3 protein: CASETGTAINYGYTF

clone size: once
J gene: TRBJ1-6
D gene: TRBD1
V gene: TRBV3-1/TRBV3-2
CDR3 DNA: TGTGCCAGCAGCCACGGCGGGACAGGGATTGAATCCCTCCACTTT
CDR3 protein: CASSHGGTGIESLHF

clone size: -
J gene: TRBJ2-7
D gene: TRBD2
V gene: TRBV7-8
CDR3 DNA: TGTGCCAGCAGCTTAGGTAGCGGGTTCTACGAGCAGTACTTC
CDR3 protein: CASSLGSGFYEQYF

clone size: -
J gene: TRBJ1-5
D gene: -
V gene: TRBV2
CDR3 DNA: TGTGCCAGCAGGGAGACCCTCCTGGACAGAAGCAATCAGCCCCAGCATTTT
CDR3 protein: CASRETLLDRSNQPQHF

clone size: -
J gene: TRBJ1-5
D gene: -
V gene: TRBV6-2/TRBV6-3
CDR3 DNA: TGTGCCAGCAGTTACTCGAAGCTAGGGGCCTACTATCAGCCCCAGCATTTT
CDR3 protein: CASSYSKLGAYYQPQHF

clone size: -
J gene: TRBJ1-2
D gene: -
V gene: TRBV18
CDR3 DNA: TGTGCCAGCTCACCAGGTCACGTTGGCTATGGCTACACCTTC
CDR3 protein: CASSPGHVGYGYTF

clone size: few
J gene: TRBJ1-6
D gene: -
V gene: TRBV7-3
CDR3 DNA: TGTGCCAGCAGCATGACAGCGTACCAAAATTCACCCCTCCACTTT
CDR3 protein: CASSMTAYQNSPLHF

clone size: -
J gene: TRBJ2-5
D gene: -
V gene: TRBV10-3
CDR3 DNA: TGTGCCATCAGTGAGTCGCAAGGGGTAGGAGAGACCCAGTACTTC
CDR3 protein: CAISESQGVGETQYF

clone size: -
J gene: TRBJ1-2
D gene: TRBD1
V gene: TRBV13
CDR3 DNA: TGTGCCAGCAGCTTAGTTGAAGGGGGCTTAAGCTATGGCTACACCTTC
CDR3 protein: CASSLVEGGLSYGYTF

clone size: once
J gene: TRBJ2-1
D gene: TRBD2
V gene: TRBV6-2/TRBV6-3
CDR3 DNA: TGTGCCAGCAGTCCCCGGGACTACAACAATGAGCAGTTCTTC
CDR3 protein: CASSPRDYNNEQFF

clone size: -
J gene: TRBJ2-7
D gene: -
V gene: TRBV7-8
CDR3 DNA: TGTGCCAGCAGTTTGGACCGTGTCTCCTACGAGCAGTACTTC
CDR3 protein: CASSLDRVSYEQYF

clone size: -
J gene: TRBJ2-1
D gene: -
V gene: TRBV11-2
CDR3 DNA: TGTGCCAGCAGCGAGAGTAGGTCCCTTGAGCAGTTCTTC
CDR3 protein: CASSESRSLEQFF

clone size: -
J gene: TRBJ2-7
D gene: -
V gene: TRBV5-6
CDR3 DNA: TGTGCCAGCAGCTGGATGGACGGCTACGAGCAGTACTTC
CDR3 protein: CASSWMDGYEQYF

clone size: -
J gene: TRBJ2-1
D gene: TRBD1
V gene: TRBV5-1
CDR3 DNA: TGCGCCAGCAGCAGCGGGACAGGGAAATTGAGCAATGAGCAGTTCTTC
CDR3 protein: CASSSGTGKLSNEQFF

clone size: -
J gene: TRBJ1-4
D gene: TRBD1
V gene: TRBV5-8
CDR3 DNA: TGTGCCAGCAGCTTGGCCCTCGGGACAGGTCTAATTGAAAAACTGTTTTTT
CDR3 protein: CASSLALGTGLIEKLFF

clone size: once
J gene: TRBJ1-1
D gene: TRBD1
V gene: TRBV4-1
CDR3 DNA: TGCGCCAGCAGCCAAGTCGGCAGGGGGGACACTGAAGCTTTCTTT
CDR3 protein: CASSQVGRGDTEAFF